Below, 22 T cell receptor beta chains from the same sample are listed, as sequenced in a study of T-cell reconstitution after alpha-beta-depleted transplantation in children (dated by TCRdb to the mid-2010s). The treatment or condition label of this sample denotes: allogeneic hematopoietic cell transplantation with graft depleted of TCRalphabeta T cells and CD19 B cells. Library preparation used PCR. Sequenced on an Illumina HiSeq 2500. To normalize quantification of the TCRbeta repertoire, the TCR libraries were built with molecular barcoding that relied on unique molecular identifiers. Using fastp at Q25 and MiXCR, TCRdb reprocessed the public reads and kept productive beta chains. Every CDR3 protein is listed once, alongside the most common genes and DNA of its rows. For this sample there are some 87,000 distinct CDR3 sequences; around 15% appear just once. The ten largest clones take up 20% of the sample.

Sample: PBMCs, mostly from graft donor cells, taken 180 days after TCRalphabeta/CD19-depleted stem cell transplant. These receptors were collected from a male patient aged 2-9 years who had a stem cell transplant for acute lymphoblastic leukemia, so the T cells may come from the graft donor.

This chain connects TRBV7-2 to TRBJ2-4; 7 nucleotides align to TRBD2. After removal of 4 bases from V and 0 bases from J, the junction contained 9 bases not matched to a gene. CDR1 and CDR2 from the germline V gene are SGHTA and FQGNSA. There are 17 residues in the CDR3. CDR3 loop: CASSSFWAGVAKNIQYF. CDR3 sequence (DNA): TGTGCCAGCAGCTCCTTCTGGGCGGGGGTAGCCAAAAACATTCAGTACTTC.

V is TRBV7-2 and J is TRBJ1-2; D ambiguous. V was cut by 5 bases and J by 7 bases, with 14 bases left in between. Germline values: CDR1 SGHTA, CDR2 FQGNSA. The CDR3 spans 13 residues. The CDR3 reads CASSPSETGGYTF. The CDR3 DNA sequence: TGTGCCAGCAGCCCCTCGGAAACGGGTGGCTACACCTTC.

This rearrangement joins TRBV7-9 to TRBJ2-3; perhaps TRBD2 as D (5 bases). The CDR3 runs to 14 residues. Trimming took off 7 bases at V and 4 bases at J, with 15 bases between the two ends. The germline V gene encodes CDR1 SEHNR and CDR2 FQNEAQ (reference sequence). CDR3 nucleotides: TGTGCCAGCATACTACTAGATGGTGCAGATACGCAGTATTTT. Translated, it gives CASILLDGADTQYF. The full variable domain, its missing parts supplied by reference TRBV7-9 and TRBJ2-3, is DTGVSQNPRHKITKRGQNVTFRCDPISEHNRLYWYRQTLGQGPEFLTYFQNEAQLEKSRLLSDRFSAERPKGSFSTLEIQRTEQGDSAMYLCASILLDGADTQYFGPGTRLTVL.

This clonotype turned up a few times. The rearrangement joins TRBV14 to TRBJ1-6; no reliable D call. The V and J ends lost 4 bases and 7 bases respectively, with 11 bases between them. The CDR3 has 14 residues. The germline CDR1 and CDR2 sequences are SGHDN and FVKESK. CDR3 sequence: CASSLKGGNSPLHF. The CDR3 DNA reads as TGTGCCAGCAGCCTAAAGGGTGGGAATTCACCCCTCCACTTT.

This clonotype has just a few counts. The J gene is TRBJ1-1, the V gene TRBV10-3; D is undetermined. The CDR3 contains 11 residues. Trimming cost V 0 bases and J 13 bases, with 9 bases left between them. Germline assignment: CDR1 ENHRY and CDR2 SYGVKD. In DNA form, the CDR3 reads TGTGCCATCAGTGAGTCGATGGCGTTTTTCTTT. It yields the protein CAISESMAFFF.

The chain is built from TRBV12-3 or TRBV12-4 and TRBJ1-3; no firm D call. Trimming removed 2 bases from V and 0 bases from J, with 8 bases in between. CDR3 length equals 15 residues. As DNA, the CDR3 is TGTGCCAGCAGTTTACTTCCACTCTCTGGAAACACCATATATTTT. This codes for CASSLLPLSGNTIYF.

This clonotype was counted only a few times. The chain carries TRBV7-2 and TRBJ1-1; D gene unclear. Germline CDR1 reads SGHTA; CDR2 reads FQGNSA. V lost 1 base and J lost 0, with 9 bases in between. This CDR3 has 15 residues. CDR3 in DNA: TGTGCCAGCAGCTTAGGGGCAGCGATGAACACTGAAGCTTTCTTT. Translating it yields CASSLGAAMNTEAFF.

In its sample, this clonotype was seen a few times. The CDR3 nucleotides read TGCGCCAGCAGCTCCGGGACAGGGGTCGATGAGCAGTTCTTC. Amino acid sequence: CASSSGTGVDEQFF. The chain combines TRBV5-1 with TRBJ2-1, with TRBD1 matching 10 bases. The V gene's germline CDR1 is SGHRS and CDR2 YFSETQ. V shed 3 bases and J 8 bases; nucleotides not matched to a gene: 5. The CDR3 covers 14 residues.

Many counts were recorded for this clonotype. This chain connects TRBV4-3 to TRBJ1-1; possible D gene TRBD1, 5 bases. Looked up from germline, CDR1 is LGHNA and CDR2 is YSLEER. The V gene lost 4 bases and the J gene lost 4 bases, with 10 bases spanning the gap. There are 13 residues in the CDR3. In nucleotides, the CDR3 is TGCGCCAGCAGCCTCAGTGGGGGCACTGAAGCTTTCTTT. Its protein is CASSLSGGTEAFF.

In this sample, this clonotype turned up many times. The V gene is TRBV20-1, the J gene TRBJ1-4; D unresolved. Germline loops: CDR1 DFQATT, CDR2 SNEGSKA (reference sequence). The CDR3 totals 15 residues. Trimming pared 5 bases from V and 1 base from J, leaving 14 bases between. The CDR3 loop is CSAAPGELTNEKLFF. The CDR3 nucleotides are TGCAGTGCTGCCCCTGGGGAGCTAACTAATGAAAAACTGTTTTTT.

The chain employs TRBV5-1 and TRBJ2-7, with 10 positions matching TRBD1. The germline CDR1 and CDR2 sequences are SGHRS and YFSETQ. V shed 3 bases and J 3 bases; nucleotides not matched to a gene: 3. The CDR3 runs to 14 residues. The CDR3 here is CASSSGQGDYEQYF. The CDR3 DNA is TGCGCCAGCAGCTCCGGACAGGGGGACTACGAGCAGTACTTC.

This clonotype was detected many times. V and J are TRBV5-1 and TRBJ1-1, with D hard to call. The V and J ends lost 4 bases and 2 bases respectively, with 12 bases between them. CDR3 length equals 14 residues. The germline gives CDR1 SGHRS, CDR2 YFSETQ. CDR3 DNA sequence: TGCGCCAGCAGCCCCACCGCGATAAACACTGAAGCTTTCTTT. It translates to CASSPTAINTEAFF.

This clonotype was recorded many times. The chain employs TRBV6-1 and TRBJ2-3; 10 nucleotides line up with TRBD2. The CDR3 runs to 16 residues. V shed 6 bases, J shed 1 base, and the junction held 7 bases outside the gene matches. Germline CDR1 reads MNHNS; CDR2 reads SASEGT. The CDR3 coding sequence is TGTGCCAGCAGCGTGTCTAGCGGGAGTCGCACAGATACGCAGTATTTT. It translates to CASSVSSGSRTDTQYF.

The V call is TRBV6-5, the J call TRBJ1-5; D is unresolved. The germline V gene encodes CDR1 MNHEY and CDR2 SVGAGI. CDR3 size: 15 residues. The V end was cut by 0 bases, the J end by 7 bases, with 13 bases between. CDR3: CASSYSYDSYQPQHF. CDR3 nucleotides: TGTGCCAGCAGTTACTCGTATGATTCCTACCAGCCCCAGCATTTT.

The CDR3 coding sequence is TGCGCCAGCAGCTTGGTCGCCCTCGGGAACTACGAGCAGTACTTC. This sequence encodes CASSLVALGNYEQYF. V gene TRBV5-1 combines with J gene TRBJ2-7; TRBD2 is a possible D gene (5 bases). V shed 0 bases and J shed 3 bases, with 13 bases lying between them. The CDR3 runs 15 residues. Germline values: CDR1 SGHRS, CDR2 YFSETQ.

This sequence joins TRBV11-2 and TRBJ1-1, with no clear D. The V and J ends lost 6 bases and 0 bases respectively, with 14 bases between them. Germline assignment: CDR1 SGHAT and CDR2 FQNNGV. The CDR3 is made up of 15 amino acids. The CDR3 sequence: CASRPLYPMNTEAFF. The CDR3, as DNA: TGTGCCAGCAGGCCACTATACCCCATGAACACTGAAGCTTTCTTT. Combining the CDR3 with reference TRBV11-2 and TRBJ1-1 gives the whole variable domain EAGVAQSPRYKIIEKRQSVAFWCNPISGHATLYWYQQILGQGPKLLIQFQNNGVVDDSQLPKDRFSAERLKGVDSTLKIQPAKLEDSAVYLCASRPLYPMNTEAFFGQGTRLTVV.

A few counts support this clonotype. V and J are TRBV10-1 and TRBJ2-2; the D gene is possibly TRBD1 (5 bases). V lost 6 bases, J lost 1 base, and 9 bases lay in between. The V gene's germline CDR1 is WNHNN and CDR2 SYGVQD (reference sequence). The CDR3 has 14 amino acids. CDR3 protein: CASSPTGNTGELFF. CDR3 coding DNA: TGCGCCAGCAGCCCCACAGGGAACACCGGGGAGCTGTTTTTT.

Many counts were recorded for this clonotype. The chain is built from TRBV15 and TRBJ1-1; no firm D call. The CDR3 extends over 13 amino acids. The germline V gene has CDR1 LNHNV and CDR2 YYDKDF (reference sequence). Trimming shortened V by 0 bases and J by 1 base, and 3 bases separated the two germline ends. In nucleotides, the CDR3 is TGTGCCACCAGCAGAGACGGGAACACTGAAGCTTTCTTT. Translating gives CATSRDGNTEAFF.

The chain employs TRBV12-5 and TRBJ2-7; D remains unclear. The CDR3 spans 17 residues. With 0 bases removed from V and 4 bases from J, the gap between germline ends came to 19 bases. Looked up from germline, CDR1 is LGHNT and CDR2 is FRNRAP. The CDR3 DNA reads TGTGCTAGTGGTTTGGTACCAATGAGTCCCCTTCTATACGAGCAGTACTTC. Translating it yields CASGLVPMSPLLYEQYF.

This clonotype was counted between two and nine times. V is TRBV6-2 or TRBV6-3 and J is TRBJ2-5; D perhaps matches TRBD2 (5 bases). The length of the CDR3 is 13 residues. Germline loops: CDR1 MNHEY, CDR2 SVGEGT. V lost 4 bases and J lost 5, with 11 bases in between. As DNA, the CDR3 is TGTGCCAGCAGTTCCCCGGGGTCGGAGACCCAGTACTTC. Its protein is CASSSPGSETQYF.

V is TRBV29-1 and J is TRBJ1-1, with 9 bases that match TRBD1. Germline CDR1 SQVTM, CDR2 ANQGSEA. This CDR3 is built from 13 residues. Trimming removed 7 bases from V and 5 bases from J; junction bases left unmatched: 8. CDR3 residues: CSGHRGRGTEAFF. CDR3 bases: TGCAGCGGTCACAGGGGGCGCGGGACTGAAGCTTTCTTT.

The V gene is TRBV11-1, the J gene TRBJ2-6, with 12 bases fitting TRBD1. The CDR3 is 20 amino acids. Trimming removed 5 bases from V and 0 bases from J; junction bases left unmatched: 11. The germline CDR1 and CDR2 sequences are SGHAT and FQDESV (reference sequence). Here the CDR3 DNA reads TGTGCCAGCAGCCAACTAGGGACAGGGGGCCTGAGCTCTGGGGCCAACGTCCTGACTTTC. Encoded protein: CASSQLGTGGLSSGANVLTF.